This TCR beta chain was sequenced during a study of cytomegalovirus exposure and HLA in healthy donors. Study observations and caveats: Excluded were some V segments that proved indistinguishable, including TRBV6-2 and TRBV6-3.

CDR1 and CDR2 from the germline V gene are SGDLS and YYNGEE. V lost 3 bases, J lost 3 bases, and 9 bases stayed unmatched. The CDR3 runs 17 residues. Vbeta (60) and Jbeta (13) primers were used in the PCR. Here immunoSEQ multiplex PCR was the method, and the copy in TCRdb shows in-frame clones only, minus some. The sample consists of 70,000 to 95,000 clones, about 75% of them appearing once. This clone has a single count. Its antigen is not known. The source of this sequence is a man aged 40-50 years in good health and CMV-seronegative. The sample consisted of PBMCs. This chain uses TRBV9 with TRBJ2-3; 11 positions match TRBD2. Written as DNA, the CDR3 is TGTGCCAGCAGCGGCGCCCTGACTAGCGGGGCAACAGATACGCAGTATTTT. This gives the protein CASSGALTSGATDTQYF.